The T cell receptor (beta chain) described here comes from a study of vaccination effects on CD4 cells after COVID-19. The data were produced by immunoSEQ multiplex PCR, yet TCRdb's version contains in-frame clones alone and is incomplete. Among approximately 54,000 clones listed, 65% to 90% were seen once. Germline V gene sequence: CDR1 LGHDT, CDR2 YNNKEL (reference sequence). V gave up 1 base and J gave up 2 bases; unmatched junction bases: 4. This CDR3 spans 15 amino acids. ViraFEST used viral peptide pools to expand antigen-specific CD4+ T cells before sequencing. Between days 9 and 10 of culture, CD4+ T cells were separated out. Nucleocapsid antibodies stayed negative before and after vaccination, showing no earlier SARS-CoV-2 infection. PBMC cultures contained approximately 1.8 million cells per well, 9.5 to 10 IU/ml IL-2 and around 9.4 ug/ml peptides. Half-medium replacement with IL-2 medium occurred on days 3 and 7.

Regarding this clone: The antigen remains unidentified.

The sequencing here drew on CD4+ T cells from PBMCs cultured with HCoV-229E spike peptides, taken before COVID-19 vaccination. This sequence was found in a human donor who received a COVID-19 vaccine. This rearrangement joins TRBV3-1 (or the pseudogene TRBV3-2) to TRBJ1-2; TRBD1 matches at 7 bases. The CDR3 loop reads CASSQGGGGNYGYTF. DNA of the CDR3: TGTGCCAGCAGCCAAGGGGGAGGGGGCAACTATGGCTACACCTTC.